This T cell receptor (beta chain) was obtained from a study of blood T cell repertoires in COVID-19. Source study methods: Reference gene primer amplification gave nucleated cell count estimates. Some clones are missing from TCRdb's copy, which holds only in-frame ones; the method was immunoSEQ multiplex PCR. V, J and clone size were drawn from that table, and D and trimming were deduced from the DNA. The sample consists of approximately 500,000 clones, roughly 85% of them appearing once. Germline CDR1 SGHVS, CDR2 FQNEAQ. The CDR3 spans 13 residues. The V end lost 8 bases, the J end lost 1 base, and 11 bases lay between the germline ends.

This clonotype was obtained from a human donor in a cohort sampled during active COVID-19. The sequencing input was peripheral blood. V and J are TRBV7-8 and TRBJ2-5, with D maybe TRBD2 (6 bases). The chain's CDR3 is CASCAGRQETQYF. As DNA, the CDR3 is TGTGCCAGCTGCGCGGGGCGCCAAGAGACCCAGTACTTC.